This entry is about one TCR beta chain. What it recognizes is unknown. This record belongs to a study of cytomegalovirus exposure and HLA in healthy donors. These donors, healthy bone marrow donors, were studied. Use of 60 Vbeta and 13 Jbeta primers characterized the PCR. Original processing methods: Later, an analysis found 75 million to 100 million unique TCR beta chains, and 8.5 million to 12 million of these were shared. Sequencing used immunoSEQ multiplex PCR; TCRdb keeps in-frame clones, though not all of them. The V and J calls and clone size were taken over from that table, and D and trimming were inferred from the DNA. The data show approximately 190,000 clones, with around 87% seen just once and about 1.2% held by the top ten. The CDR3 is 13 residues long. The junction had 12 bases not matched to a gene; V was cut back by 10 bases and J by 6 bases. In germline, CDR1 is SNHLY, CDR2 FYNNEI. Regarding the study as a whole: As a later analysis showed, a missense DCLRE1C variant was linked to trimming of TCR beta V- and J-genes.

The TCR sequence derives from a man in his thirties or forties in good health and CMV-seronegative. The J gene is TRBJ2-7, the V gene TRBV2, with 7 bases fitting TRBD2. The material sequenced was PBMCs. As DNA, the CDR3 is TGTGCCACCGAAGGGAGGGGACGTGGCGAGCAGTACTTC. Protein: CATEGRGRGEQYF.